This T cell receptor (beta chain) was sequenced during a study of persistence of HIV-infected CD4 T cells. Whole-study context: Blood samples, up to roughly 200 mL, came from multiple time points, except a couple of leukapheresis donors sampled once. Study results and limitations: Bulk TCR data could not be restricted to HIV-1-infected CMV-responding cells.

As for this clone: Its specificity is unknown.

An overlapping HIV-1 Gag peptide pool stimulated these cells at about 0.9 ug/peptide/mL. Memory cells lacking CD40L and CD69 with high CD45RO were sorted. Germline assignment: CDR1 LGHDT and CDR2 YNNKEL (reference sequence). This CDR3 region has 14 residues. The V end lost 2 bases, the J end lost 5 bases, and 12 bases lay between the germline ends. Sequencing used immunoSEQ version 4 in survey mode. Clones were read by immunoSEQ multiplex PCR, and TCRdb kept only the in-frame ones, dropping some. The top ten clones hold 12% to 15% of a sample with approximately 40,000 clones, around 78% of them seen once.

The genes are TRBV3-1 (or the pseudogene TRBV3-2) and TRBJ1-2; D gene uncertain. The TCR was taken from an adult man with HIV who was CMV-seropositive. The specimen was CD4+ T cells sorted from PBMCs after approximately 19-hour stimulation, collected from a patient who received antiretroviral therapy. CDR3 protein: CASSQWSTSYGYTF. The CDR3 DNA sequence: TGTGCCAGCAGCCAATGGTCGACAAGTTATGGCTACACCTTC.